Listed here is a single TCR beta chain. This clonotype has at least ten counts. Its antigen is not yet known. Per-base qualities were not stored, and no clone one base away is much larger. This sample's time point label indicates: newly diagnosed GD, antithyroid drugs for less than 3 months. For both TCR sequencing and RNA sequencing, RNA was extracted from PBMCs in TRIzol. The diagnosis of Graves' disease was made according to American Thyroid Association guidelines. The patients came from an endocrinology department in Xi'an, China. Each patient gave 8.5 to 9.5 milliliters of peripheral blood, collected in an EDTA anticoagulant tube. Ficoll Paque Plus density gradient separation was used to isolate PBMCs, and no further T cell sorting was performed. RNA quality was checked with an Agilent 2100 Bioanalyzer and agarose gel, and concentration with a NanoDrop 2000. These data are taken from a study of regulatory T cells in long-lasting Graves disease (dated by TCRdb to the early 2020s). Regarding the research as a whole: Newly diagnosed Graves' disease patients had taken antithyroid drugs for less than 3 months. The study was conducted in China and was registered as a clinical trial. A total of 33 samples underwent TCR sequencing: about 13 from persistent and roughly 20 from newly diagnosed Graves' disease patients. Patients with persistent Graves' disease were compared with patients with newly diagnosed Graves' disease using TCR sequencing and RNA sequencing of peripheral blood. The study at large found these results: Preferential use of TRBV28, TRBJ1-2 and TRBJ2-5 was observed in persistent disease, whereas TRBV20-1 and TRBJ2-1 were favored in newly diagnosed disease. Patients with persistent disease shared more public clonotypes (about 2,500) than newly diagnosed patients did (approximately 970). Compared with newly diagnosed patients, patients with persistent Graves' disease had lower TCR Shannon entropy and fewer highly expanded clones, which suggests clonal expansion. The small sample size was acknowledged by the authors as a limitation that may reduce accuracy. Sequencing and analysis were restricted to the TCR beta chain. Only peripheral blood was studied, because thyroid tissue, the primary lesion, was inaccessible.

The CDR3 goes from the cysteine to the phenylalanine over 16 residues. This entry keeps only the CDR3 DNA: 48 bases, framed from base 1. The germline V gene sets CDR1 to SGHRS and CDR2 to YFSETQ. Trimming takes 4 bases off V and 0 bases off J; junction bases not matched to a gene: 6. Library preparation used multiplex PCR. The instrument was an Illumina HiSeq 4000. To build TCR beta libraries, CDR3 regions were amplified by Arm-PCR using iRepertoire HTBI primers. PCR products were gel purified before sequencing. The authors processed their data as follows. Across samples, roughly 60 TRBV and roughly 13 TRBJ segments were identified and used for gene usage analysis of CDR3 amino acid clonotypes. COPE and FqMerger were used to merge the filtered high-quality paired reads into contigs. BLAST was used to align contigs to IMGT TRBV, TRBD and TRBJ reference genes, with CDR3 defined following IMGT. Any clonotype with a frequency above 0.1% was counted as a highly expanded clone. Shannon entropy was used to measure repertoire diversity, and the Gini coefficient was used to measure V-J evenness. A clonotype found in more than one individual was treated as public. The public reads were reprocessed in TCRdb via fastp at Q25 and MiXCR, keeping in-frame beta chains. Rows merge per CDR3 protein into single entries with the most common DNA and genes. In this record, the V and J calls reflect TCRdb's handling and not the investigators' own analysis. For this sample the table gives some 250,000 distinct CDR3 sequences, of which around 18% were detected only once. The ten largest clones represent 11% to 15% of the sample.

A further study also used this sample, focusing on T cells in Graves' hyperthyroidism and ophthalmopathy. As that second study puts it: Stable Graves' hyperthyroidism was defined as no progression to ophthalmopathy during 18 months of follow-up. The hyperthyroidism patients were between 18 and 65 years old and newly diagnosed, with a disease duration of less than 2 months. Exclusion was applied to patients with uncontrolled infections, other autoimmune diseases, pregnancy or lactation. Clinical symptoms, serum thyroxine and TRAb, thyroid ultrasound, and orbital computed tomography formed the basis for the diagnoses. For the first round of RT-PCR on the TCR CDR3, the HTBI primer set was used together with the Qiagen OneStep RT-PCR kit. Most expanded thyroid clonotypes (frequency above 0.001) were also detected in blood, a finding suggesting that blood repertoires may reflect thyroid immune responses. In cross-validation, a model built on a 13 V-J signature told ophthalmopathy apart from stable hyperthyroidism with approximately 90% sensitivity and about 81% specificity, and in testing the same model reached 80%/75%. During validation, the model predicted progression to ophthalmopathy a median of approximately six months ahead of onset, with around 71% sensitivity and around 73% specificity. To identify distinguishing TCR V-J signatures, a discovery cohort of around 100 patients was used, comprising 43 with Graves' ophthalmopathy and around 57 with stable Graves' hyperthyroidism. Prospective prediction of ophthalmopathy was tested in an independent validation cohort of fewer than 20 hyperthyroidism patients and 17 patients who later progressed to ophthalmopathy. The 100 discovery patients were divided at random into training and test sets in a 7:3 ratio. In addition, the study compared T-cell repertoires in thyroid tissue and in blood from five or six Graves' hyperthyroidism patients. Once sampling was done, hyperthyroidism patients were given methimazole at a starting dose of 30 mg daily, whereas ophthalmopathy patients were given high-dose intravenous methylprednisolone. The libraries were constructed in a second round of multiplex PCR and then size-selected and purified. Paired-end sequencing of the libraries was performed with 100 bp reads on an Illumina HiSeq2000. SOAPnuke was used to process the raw data, with reads discarded if the reads contained adapters or uncalled bases, had a mean Phred below 15, or lacked an exact constant-primer or identifier match. High-quality paired reads were merged using COPE v1.2.5, and each unique nucleotide sequence was defined as a clonotype. MiTCR v1.1 was used to align clonotypes to the IMGT TRBV, TRBD and TRBJ reference segments. The analysis was restricted to V-J combinations with a frequency above 0.0001, which together covered just over 98% of the repertoires. The TCS score was defined as F50 (clonal expansion) divided by E x V (chaos), with BLOSUM62-based TCRdist calculated between CDR3 peptides within each V-J. Welch's t-statistics and random forest reduced fewer than 550 V-J features to fewer than 15, which were used in a naive Bayes classifier (R e1071). Sample size was not statistically predetermined, and blinding of investigators to group allocation was not performed. The paper reports TCR Vbeta CDR3 sequencing of approximately 140 peripheral blood samples: approximately 41 ophthalmopathy, under 80 hyperthyroidism and around 17 progressor patients.

The rearrangement combines TRBV5-1 with TRBJ1-4, and 7 junctional nucleotides match TRBD1. This sequence originates from a woman in her twenties or thirties with Graves disease. Donor details come from another sample of the same person, matched by shared clones. The sequencing here drew on peripheral blood mononuclear cells (PBMCs), taken at new diagnosis, from a patient treated with antithyroid drugs. The CDR3 region reads CASSPGQIATNEKLFF. The nucleotide sequence reads TGCGCCAGCAGCCCGGGACAGATTGCAACTAATGAAAAACTGTTTTTT.